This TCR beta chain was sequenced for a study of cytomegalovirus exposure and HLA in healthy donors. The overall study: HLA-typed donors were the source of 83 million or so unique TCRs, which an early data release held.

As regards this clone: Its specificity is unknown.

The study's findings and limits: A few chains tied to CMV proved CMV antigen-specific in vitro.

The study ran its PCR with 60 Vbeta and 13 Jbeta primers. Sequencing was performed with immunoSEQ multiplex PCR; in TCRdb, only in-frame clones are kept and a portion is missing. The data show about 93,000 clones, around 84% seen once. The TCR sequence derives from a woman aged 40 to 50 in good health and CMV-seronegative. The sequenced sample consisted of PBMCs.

The CDR3 region is CASSDSAGGPGELFF. CDR3 bases: TGTGCCAGCAGTGATTCAGCGGGAGGGCCCGGGGAGCTGTTTTTT. This chain uses TRBV6-4 with TRBJ2-2; 10 bases agree with TRBD2. After removal of 3 bases from V and 6 bases from J, the junction contained 4 bases not matched to a gene. Germline-derived CDR1 and CDR2 are MRHNA and SNTAGT. This CDR3 contains 15 residues.